The T cell receptor (beta chain) under discussion was sequenced for a study of cytomegalovirus exposure and HLA in healthy donors. Study results and limitations: Fewer N-insertions than the roughly 650-donor mean were reportedly shown by an Asian-associated ancestry cluster in a later analysis. While the bulk of TCR sequences proved rare, some public TCRs turned up in many donors.

The PCR used 60 Vbeta and 13 Jbeta primers. The protocol was immunoSEQ multiplex PCR, while the TCRdb copy is restricted to in-frame clones and leaves out a portion. The sample has 130,000 or so clones, roughly 80% seen once; the top ten hold roughly 2%. Germline V gene lookup returns CDR1 MNHNS and CDR2 SASEGT. The CDR3 is 15 residues long. V lost 6 bases, J lost 2 bases, and 14 bases lay in between. On this clone: Its matching antigen is unknown.

The receptor comes from a woman aged 40 to 50 in good health and CMV-seropositive. The sample comprised PBMCs. The rearrangement joins TRBV6-1 to TRBJ1-3, with D possibly being TRBD1 (6 bases). The CDR3 region has the DNA TGTGCCAGCAGCCCTACAGGGTCTACTGGAAACACCATATATTTT. Its translation is CASSPTGSTGNTIYF.